One and the same sample provided the 29 T cell receptor beta chains below, sequenced in a study of regulatory and conventional T cells in RAG deficiency. The repertoire was sequenced with immunoSEQ multiplex PCR; TCRdb's copy has only in-frame clones and lacks some. The sample shows under 45,000 clones, around 76% of them seen only once. Genomic DNA came from blood conventional CD4+ T cells gated CD25-low CD127-high. These data were also filed under a second study, of regulatory T cells. That study reports: The PCR used 52 TRBV and 13 TRBJ primers.

Sequenced material: CD4+ effector T cells sorted from blood. Every receptor here comes from a human donor in good health.

This chain joins TRBV30 and TRBJ1-6; TRBD1 aligns across 9 bases. This CDR3 region has 16 residues. The germline gives CDR1 GTSNPN, CDR2 SVGIG (reference sequence). V was pared by 3 bases and J by 2 bases, with 5 bases of the junction left unmatched. The CDR3 DNA sequence: TGTGCCTGGAGAATCACAGGGGGCACCTATAATTCACCCCTCCACTTT. It is translated as CAWRITGGTYNSPLHF.

In DNA form, the CDR3 reads TGTGCCAGCAGTTCCGGGACAGGGGAAGAGACCCAGTACTTC. Protein: CASSSGTGEETQYF. The J gene is TRBJ2-5, the V gene TRBV5-4; TRBD1 matches 10 bases. Per germline, CDR1 SGHNT and CDR2 YYREEE (reference sequence). V was clipped by 5 bases and J by 3 bases; unmatched bases: 4. The CDR3 is 14 amino acids.

The chain links TRBV19 to TRBJ2-1; a weak D match, TRBD1 (5 bases). CDR3 length: 12 amino acids. The germline CDR1 and CDR2 sequences are LNHDA and SQIVND (reference sequence). Trimming stripped 3 bases from V and 7 bases from J, with 7 bases between. In DNA form, the CDR3 reads TGTGCCAGTAGTATCCAGGGAAATGAGCAGTTCTTC. Encoded protein: CASSIQGNEQFF. The whole variable domain, remainder taken from reference TRBV19 and TRBJ2-1, is DGGITQSPKYLFRKEGQNVTLSCEQNLNHDAMYWYRQDPGQGLRLIYYSQIVNDFQKGDIAEGYSVSREKKESFPLTVTSAQKNPTAFYLCASSIQGNEQFFGPGTRLTVL.

The J gene is TRBJ1-5, the V gene TRBV5-1; D possibly corresponds to TRBD1 (5 bases). V was pared by 0 bases and J by 3 bases, with 13 bases between. CDR1 and CDR2 from the germline V gene are SGHRS and YFSETQ. The CDR3 totals 16 residues. CDR3 coding DNA: TGCGCCAGCAGCTTGGCCGGAGGGGACTACAATCAGCCCCAGCATTTT. It yields the protein CASSLAGGDYNQPQHF.

The chain carries TRBV18 and TRBJ2-3; unclear D gene. Germline lookup yields CDR1 KGHSH and CDR2 LQKENI. The V and J ends lost 4 bases and 5 bases respectively, with 10 bases between them. The CDR3 length is 13 residues. In nucleotides, the CDR3 is TGTGCCAGCTCACTGATGCAGCAAGATACGCAGTATTTT. Translated: CASSLMQQDTQYF.

This chain connects TRBV30 to TRBJ2-2; TRBD2 matches 7 bases. V gave up 0 bases and J gave up 4 bases; unmatched junction bases: 2. Germline V CDR1 and CDR2: GTSNPN, SVGIG (reference sequence). CDR3 length equals 14 residues. The CDR3 nucleotides are TGTGCCTGGAGTGTCGGGGGGAGCACCGGGGAGCTGTTTTTT. It is translated as CAWSVGGSTGELFF.

The chain employs TRBV5-5 and TRBJ2-7; D remains ambiguous. Germline V CDR1 and CDR2: SGHKS, YYEKEE (reference sequence). V was shortened by 4 bases and J by 4 bases, with 21 bases between the two germline ends. CDR3 size: 16 residues. The CDR3 DNA sequence: TGTGCCAGCAGCCCGGTCTTCGTCCCGAAAGGGTACGAGCAGTACTTC. Protein sequence: CASSPVFVPKGYEQYF.

This clone was detected only a few times. J is TRBJ1-6 and V is TRBV4-1, with D uncertain. The V end lost 3 bases, the J end lost 9 bases, and 24 bases lay between the germline ends. CDR1 is MGHRA, CDR2 YSYEKL, per germline. The CDR3 has 18 residues. CDR3 DNA sequence: TGCGCCAGCAGCCAGGAAAGTAGATCAGCCCATCGGGGTTCACCCCTCCACTTT. It codes for CASSQESRSAHRGSPLHF.

CDR3 bases: TGTGGTGTCCTACTTAACTATGGCTACACCTTC. Encoded protein: CGVLLNYGYTF. V is TRBV19 and J is TRBJ1-2, with no clear D. Germline V gene lookup returns CDR1 LNHDA and CDR2 SQIVND (reference sequence). The CDR3 totals 11 residues.

The chain has TRBV19 and TRBJ1-1; tentative D call: TRBD1 (5 bases). In germline, CDR1 is LNHDA, CDR2 SQIVND (reference sequence). Trimming cost V 5 bases and J 1 base, with 14 bases left between them. There are 15 residues in the CDR3. The CDR3 DNA sequence: TGTGCCAGTAGTTGGGACGGACGTGGGAACACTGAAGCTTTCTTT. As protein: CASSWDGRGNTEAFF.

The J gene is TRBJ1-2, the V gene TRBV5-1, with unresolved D. The length of the CDR3 is 12 residues. Germline CDR1 is SGHRS and CDR2 is YFSETQ. V lost 3 bases and J lost 4, with 7 bases in between. The CDR3 DNA sequence: TGCGCCAGCAGCTCAGCAGGCTATGGCTACACCTTC. Translating it yields CASSSAGYGYTF.

The sample holds a few counts of this clone. The V call is TRBV7-2, the J call TRBJ1-5, with a weak D call TRBD1 (6 bases). This CDR3 comprises 13 residues. Germline CDR1 is SGHTA and CDR2 is FQGNSA. The V and J ends lost 8 bases and 7 bases respectively, with 15 bases between them. The CDR3 nucleotides read TGTGCCAGCGGAAGATTAGGGGGACAGCCCCAGCATTTT. It is translated as CASGRLGGQPQHF. Full variable domain (rest looked up from reference TRBV7-2 and TRBJ1-5): GAGVSQSPSNKVTEKGKDVELRCDPISGHTALYWYRQSLGQGLEFLIYFQGNSAPDKSGLPSDRFSAERTGGSVSTLTIQRTQQEDSAVYLCASGRLGGQPQHFGDGTRLSIL.

The chain couples TRBV4-2 to TRBJ1-1, with D unclear. This CDR3 contains 14 residues. The germline V gene has CDR1 LGHNA and CDR2 YNFKEQ. Trimming pared 3 bases from V and 2 bases from J, leaving 10 bases between. The CDR3 region is CASSHGLGNTEAFF. The CDR3 DNA reads as TGTGCCAGCAGCCACGGCCTCGGTAACACTGAAGCTTTCTTT.

This chain joins TRBV4-1 and TRBJ2-2; D is perhaps TRBD1 (5 bases). CDR1 is MGHRA, CDR2 YSYEKL, per germline. This CDR3 region has 17 residues. V was clipped by 0 bases and J by 1 base, with 12 bases between them. Here the CDR3 reads CASSQDRGQGNTGELFF. CDR3 DNA: TGCGCCAGCAGCCAAGATAGGGGCCAGGGGAACACCGGGGAGCTGTTTTTT.

The chain recombines TRBV18 with TRBJ1-4, with unresolved D. V was cut by 1 base and J by 8 bases, with 5 bases left in between. There are 12 residues in the CDR3. Germline-derived CDR1 and CDR2 are KGHSH and LQKENI. The CDR3 region is CASSPRPEKLFF. For the CDR3, the DNA is TGTGCCAGCTCACCACGACCAGAAAAACTGTTTTTT.

This clone showed up just a few times. The chain employs TRBV2 and TRBJ1-1, with D possibly being TRBD1 (5 bases). The CDR3 contains 13 residues. Germline V CDR1 and CDR2: SNHLY, FYNNEI. Trimming removed 3 bases from V and 0 bases from J, with 5 bases in between. Written as DNA, the CDR3 is TGTGCCAGCAGTGACAGGGTGAACACTGAAGCTTTCTTT. Amino acid sequence: CASSDRVNTEAFF.

This sequence joins TRBV6-6 and TRBJ1-1; D unresolved. V was clipped by 6 bases and J by 1 base, with 15 bases between them. The germline V gene encodes CDR1 MNHNY and CDR2 SVGAGI (reference sequence). The CDR3 is made up of 15 amino acids. Here the CDR3 reads CASSRTDSTNTEAFF. Written as DNA, the CDR3 is TGTGCCAGCAGCCGTACGGACTCAACGAACACTGAAGCTTTCTTT.

V and J are TRBV5-1 and TRBJ2-5; TRBD2 agrees at 7 bases. The ends lost 5 bases at V and 1 base at J; junction bases unmatched: 11. From germline, CDR1 is SGHRS and CDR2 YFSETQ. The CDR3 sequence is 16 residues long. The CDR3 nucleotides read TGCGCCAGCAGGCCTCTGAGCGGGGCCATCCAAGAGACCCAGTACTTC. Its translation is CASRPLSGAIQETQYF.

The rearrangement uses TRBV7-9 and TRBJ1-6, with D unresolved. CDR3 length: 17 residues. Germline values: CDR1 SEHNR, CDR2 FQNEAQ (reference sequence). Trimming stripped 7 bases from V and 0 bases from J, with 16 bases between. CDR3 DNA sequence: TGTGCCAGCACCGTGGAGCCCGCGAGCTCCTATAATTCACCCCTCCACTTT. Residues: CASTVEPASSYNSPLHF.

The chain carries TRBV6-4 and TRBJ2-3; 10 bases map to TRBD2. The germline V gene has CDR1 MRHNA and CDR2 SNTAGT. CDR3 length: 15 residues. Trimming took 6 bases from V and 6 from J; bases not matched to a gene: 9. Written as DNA, the CDR3 is TGTGCCAGCAGCGCAGAACTAGCGGGGTTTGATACGCAGTATTTT. Translation: CASSAELAGFDTQYF.

This clone turned up a few times. This chain uses TRBV2 with TRBJ1-2; 9 nucleotides align to TRBD1. Per the germline V gene, CDR1 is SNHLY and CDR2 is FYNNEI. J lost 8 bases, V lost 1 base, and 8 bases had no gene match. This CDR3 contains 15 residues. CDR3 amino acids: CASSEGFGQGSGYTF. The CDR3 coding sequence is TGTGCCAGCAGTGAAGGCTTCGGACAGGGGAGCGGCTACACCTTC.

The CDR3 loop is CASSPTGAPGETQYF. The CDR3, as DNA: TGTGCCAGTAGTCCGACAGGGGCACCGGGGGAGACCCAGTACTTC. The V call is TRBV19, the J call TRBJ2-5; 8 bases are a match to TRBD1. The CDR3 has 15 residues. V was pared by 5 bases and J by 5 bases, with 10 bases of the junction left unmatched. Germline-derived CDR1 and CDR2 are LNHDA and SQIVND (reference sequence).

V and J are TRBV2 and TRBJ1-6; D perhaps matches TRBD1 (5 bases). CDR3 size: 15 residues. The germline V gene has CDR1 SNHLY and CDR2 FYNNEI. V shed 6 bases and J shed 7 bases, with 16 bases lying between them. For the CDR3, the DNA is TGTGCCAGCAGGGGGACCGGGACTGTCAATTCACCCCTCCACTTT. Its translation: CASRGTGTVNSPLHF.

This rearrangement joins TRBV5-1 to TRBJ2-3, with 11 bases identical to TRBD2. The CDR3 is made up of 17 amino acids. The J segment lost 0 bases and the V segment lost 0 bases, leaving 3 bases of the junction unmatched. Germline V gene data show CDR1 as SGHRS and CDR2 as YFSETQ. The CDR3 DNA reads as TGCGCCAGCAGCTTGGTCTCTAGCGGGGGGAGCACAGATACGCAGTATTTT. Translated, it gives CASSLVSSGGSTDTQYF.

The chain is built from TRBV4-1 and TRBJ2-1, with D possibly TRBD1 on 5 matching bases. Deletions cut 3 bases from V and 3 bases from J, with 9 bases between. The V gene's germline CDR1 is MGHRA and CDR2 YSYEKL. The length of the CDR3 is 14 residues. CDR3 sequence: CASSQRQGYNEQFF. The DNA for the CDR3 is TGCGCCAGCAGCCAGAGGCAGGGCTACAATGAGCAGTTCTTC.

The CDR3 nucleotides read TGTGCCAGCAGCGTAACGCCTCTGGGGGGCTCTGGGGCCAACGTCCTGACTTTC. Encoded protein: CASSVTPLGGSGANVLTF. The chain links TRBV9 to TRBJ2-6; possibly TRBD2 for D (6 bases). The V end was cut by 1 base, the J end by 0 bases, with 14 bases between. In germline, CDR1 is SGDLS, CDR2 YYNGEE. This CDR3 has 18 amino acids. Full variable domain (missing parts from reference TRBV9 and TRBJ2-6): DSGVTQTPKHLITATGQRVTLRCSPRSGDLSVYWYQQSLDQGLQFLIQYYNGEERAKGNILERFSAQQFPDLHSELNLSSLELGDSALYFCASSVTPLGGSGANVLTFGAGSRLTVL.

The gene calls are TRBV2 and TRBJ1-5; D may be TRBD1 (5 bases). CDR1 SNHLY and CDR2 FYNNEI come from the germline V gene. CDR3 size: 15 residues. Trimming removed 6 bases from V and 1 base from J, with 13 bases in between. The CDR3 loop reads CASSAGRESNQPQHF. The CDR3 nucleotides read TGTGCCAGCAGCGCAGGGAGGGAAAGCAATCAGCCCCAGCATTTT.

The chain employs TRBV11-2 and TRBJ1-4, with D perhaps TRBD1 (5 bases). The CDR3 runs to 15 residues. The germline V gene encodes CDR1 SGHAT and CDR2 FQNNGV. V dropped 5 bases and J dropped 7 bases, with 17 bases sitting between them. Written as DNA, the CDR3 is TGTGCCAGCAGCCCCGGCGGGGGGGTCGGTGAAAAACTGTTTTTT. It yields the protein CASSPGGGVGEKLFF.

This clone was observed a single time. The chain uses TRBV7-9 and TRBJ1-1; D not resolved. Germline V CDR1 and CDR2: SEHNR, FQNEAQ (reference sequence). This CDR3 comprises 14 residues. Trimming pared 2 bases from V and 4 bases from J, leaving 11 bases between. In DNA, the CDR3 is TGTGCCAGCAGCTTACGGGAGGTGAGCACTGAAGCTTTCTTT. Amino acids: CASSLREVSTEAFF.